This T cell receptor (beta chain) derives from a study of blood T cell repertoires in COVID-19. Across the whole study: Whether acute or convalescent, the COVID-19 samples came from the United States, Italy and Spain. T cells, B-cell-depleted T cells, or PBMCs provided the cDNA or gDNA that served as material.

Trimming took off 5 bases at V and 1 base at J, with 4 bases between the two ends. This CDR3 contains 12 residues. Per the original methods: Amplification of reference gene primers was used by the study to estimate nucleated cell counts. Libraries were prepared by immunoSEQ multiplex PCR; TCRdb keeps only in-frame clonotypes and omits some of them. V and J calls plus clone size are reproduced from that table; the DNA served to infer D and trimming. The table includes some 110,000 clones, approximately 88% detected once. The sequence came from a man aged 55-75 years with acute or convalescent COVID-19. The J gene is TRBJ2-3, the V gene TRBV12-3 or TRBV12-4; D remains ambiguous. The sample comprised peripheral blood. The CDR3 here is CASSTGTDTQYF. CDR3 coding DNA: TGTGCCAGCAGTACAGGCACAGATACGCAGTATTTT.